A single TCR beta chain is shown here with its context. Its specificity is unknown. The method was immunoSEQ multiplex PCR; TCRdb's version includes in-frame clones alone and lacks a portion of them. The sample has fewer than 25,000 clones, 86% seen once. Every single patient, without exception, relapsed after autologous stem cell transplantation, and brentuximab vedotin exposure varied. Germline V gene lookup returns CDR1 SNHLY and CDR2 FYNNEI. Trimming left V 7 bases short and J 0 bases short, with 11 bases between. The CDR3 is 14 amino acids. The record originates from a study of PD-1 blockade in classical Hodgkin lymphoma. Notes on the study in general: Some patients began nivolumab under 1 year after ASCT. These patients were excluded from later analyses.

This chain links TRBV2 with TRBJ2-3; D tentatively reads TRBD1 or TRBD2 (5 bases each). The sample consisted of peripheral blood mononuclear cells (PBMCs), taken before the second cycle of nivolumab. The receptor was derived from a human donor with classical Hodgkin lymphoma. CDR3: CASTRDLSTDTQYF. The CDR3 bases are TGTGCCAGCACCCGGGACCTAAGCACAGATACGCAGTATTTT.